The clone carrying this T cell receptor beta chain has ten or more counts. Antigen specificity is unknown. MiXCR was run by TCRdb on the 5' RACE reads, yielding one entry per CDR3 protein. The table includes 40,000 to 50,000 distinct CDR3 sequences, 2.7% detected once. The data were taken from a study of CD8 T cells in ankylosing spondylitis. General study findings and limits: Reported data indicate significant enrichment of disease-linked clones within matched ankylosing spondylitis synovial fluid. CD8+ disease-linked clones were present at relatively low frequencies in blood.

The source material was blood, either unsorted or a sorted T cell fraction (not recorded which). This sequence was found in a male donor with ankylosing spondylitis or in good health (not recorded which).

CDR3 loop: CASSLGGPDYNEQFF. As DNA, the CDR3 is TGTGCCAGCAGCCTCGGAGGGCCGGATTACAATGAGCAGTTCTTC. The chain couples TRBV9 to TRBJ2-1; perhaps TRBD2 as D (6 bases). The length of the CDR3 is 15 residues. The V end lost 4 bases, the J end lost 4 bases, and 15 bases lay between the germline ends. CDR1 SGDLS and CDR2 YYNGEE come from the germline V gene.